This is a list of T cell receptor beta chains from one sample in a study of OX40 agonist ivuxolimab in advanced cancers. Profiled with immunoSEQ multiplex PCR; TCRdb holds only in-frame clones, not every one. The table has tens of thousands of clones, approximately 90% seen once; the top ten hold 6% to 7.5%. Sequences were derived from CD4+ or CD8+ T cells sorted from blood, sampled in a trial of the OX40 agonist ivuxolimab. The receptors were gathered from an adult with an advanced solid tumor such as melanoma, head and neck, liver or kidney cancer. CDR3s include the opening cysteine and the closing phenylalanine or tryptophan. D genes are given only for firm matches. Only part of the rows carry a size: once, few, many, or a class if the clone is expanded.

>NA|TRBJ2-3|TRBV6-4|TRBD2
CALQRDPADTQYF
TGTGCGTTACAGCGGGATCCCGCAGATACGCAGTATTTT
>once|TRBJ1-2|TRBV27|TRBD1
CASSLSPDRAVGNYGYTF
TGTGCCAGCAGTTTATCCCCGGACAGGGCGGTTGGTAACTATGGCTACACCTTC
>NA|TRBJ1-2|TRBV30|NA
CAWSVSSGYGYTF
TGTGCCTGGAGTGTATCTTCCGGCTATGGCTACACCTTC
>NA|TRBJ2-2|TRBV5-8|NA
CASSPGYTGELFF
TGTGCCAGCAGCCCGGGGTACACCGGGGAGCTGTTTTTT
>once|TRBJ1-1|TRBV7-3|NA
CASSLIGTLNTEAFF
TGTGCCAGCAGCTTGATAGGGACATTGAACACTGAAGCTTTCTTT
>NA|TRBJ2-7|TRBV30|TRBD2
CAWRLAASYEQYF
TGTGCCTGGAGACTAGCGGCCTCCTACGAGCAGTACTTC
>NA|TRBJ2-1|TRBV10-3|NA
CAISESQGDEQFF
TGTGCCATCAGTGAGTCGCAGGGCGATGAGCAGTTCTTC
>NA|TRBJ1-1|TRBV19|TRBD1
CASRTGTGDTEAFF
TGTGCCAGTAGAACCGGGACAGGGGACACTGAAGCTTTCTTT
>NA|TRBJ2-7|TRBV29-1|TRBD2
CSVSGGYEQYF
TGCAGCGTTAGCGGGGGGTACGAGCAGTACTTC
>NA|TRBJ2-1|TRBV30|NA
CAWSAFSNEQFF
TGTGCCTGGAGTGCTTTCTCAAATGAGCAGTTCTTC
>few|TRBJ2-2|TRBV4-1|TRBD2
CASSQEAGALTGELFF
TGCGCCAGCAGCCAAGAAGCGGGAGCCCTCACCGGGGAGCTGTTTTTT
>NA|TRBJ1-1|TRBV25-1|NA
CASSEYAAGVGTEAFF
TGTGCCAGCAGTGAATATGCTGCGGGAGTCGGCACTGAAGCTTTCTTT
>NA|TRBJ1-2|TRBV4-1|TRBD1
CASSQGRTGGSNYGYTF
TGCGCCAGCAGCCAAGGAAGGACAGGGGGCTCTAACTATGGCTACACCTTC
>NA|TRBJ1-4|TRBV6-5|NA
CASSPRPTTNEKLFF
TGTGCCAGCAGTCCCCGACCTACAACTAATGAAAAACTGTTTTTT
>NA|TRBJ2-7|TRBV28|TRBD2
CASKRTRAYEQYF
TGTGCCAGTAAGCGGACTAGGGCCTACGAGCAGTACTTC
>NA|TRBJ2-3|TRBV13|NA
CASSSLGGARETDTQYF
TGTGCCAGCAGCTCCCTAGGGGGGGCGCGTGAAACAGATACGCAGTATTTT
>NA|TRBJ2-1|TRBV7-9|TRBD2
CASSPGASGYNEQFF
TGTGCCAGCAGCCCCGGGGCTAGCGGATACAATGAGCAGTTCTTC
>few|TRBJ2-7|TRBV6-1|NA
CASNPLWQIGYEQYF
TGTGCCAGCAACCCCCTTTGGCAGATTGGCTACGAGCAGTACTTC
>NA|TRBJ1-5|TRBV6-5|TRBD1
CASSSRGLSNQPQHF
TGTGCCAGCAGTTCCAGGGGGCTTAGCAATCAGCCCCAGCATTTT
>NA|TRBJ2-2|TRBV9|NA
CASAQGERELFF
TGTGCCAGCGCCCAAGGGGAGAGGGAGCTGTTTTTT
>NA|TRBJ2-7|TRBV10-3|TRBD1
CAIKQQGAAYEQYF
TGTGCCATCAAACAACAGGGGGCGGCCTACGAGCAGTACTTC
>once|TRBJ1-1|TRBV5-1|NA
CASSLVGENTEAFF
TGCGCCAGCAGCTTGGTGGGGGAGAACACTGAAGCTTTCTTT
>NA|TRBJ2-7|TRBV10-3|NA
CAISETRGTYEQYF
TGTGCCATCAGTGAGACCCGGGGGACCTACGAGCAGTACTTC
>NA|TRBJ2-3|TRBV7-2|TRBD2
CASSSSGRGRDTQYF
TGTGCCAGCAGCTCAAGCGGGAGAGGTAGGGATACGCAGTATTTT
>NA|TRBJ2-1|TRBV9|TRBD2
CASAIAGGLNNEQFF
TGTGCCAGCGCTATAGCGGGAGGTTTAAACAATGAGCAGTTCTTC
>NA|TRBJ2-5|TRBV18|NA
CASSPGPGETQYF
TGTGCCAGCTCACCGGGACCGGGGGAGACCCAGTACTTC
>NA|TRBJ2-7|TRBV7-9|NA
CASSEERYEQYF
TGTGCCAGCAGCGAAGAGCGGTACGAGCAGTACTTC
>NA|TRBJ2-1|TRBV12-5|NA
CASGFPPGSRDNEQFF
TGTGCTAGTGGTTTTCCCCCCGGGAGTAGGGACAATGAGCAGTTCTTC
>NA|TRBJ2-5|TRBV6-5|TRBD1
CASSFSGGIRETQYF
TGTGCCAGCAGTTTCTCAGGGGGAATTAGGGAGACCCAGTACTTC
>once|TRBJ2-1|TRBV7-9|TRBD2
CASSPPLAASSYNEQFF
TGTGCCAGCAGCCCACCTCTAGCGGCCAGCTCCTACAATGAGCAGTTCTTC
>NA|TRBJ1-1|TRBV7-3|NA
CASSPAGHRNTEAFF
TGTGCCAGCAGCCCAGCGGGACACCGAAACACTGAAGCTTTCTTT
>NA|TRBJ1-2|TRBV9|TRBD1
CASSQTGGGYTF
TGTGCCAGCAGCCAGACAGGGGGTGGCTACACCTTC
>NA|TRBJ1-1|TRBV7-9|NA
CASSSENTEAFF
TGTGCCAGCAGCTCGGAAAACACTGAAGCTTTCTTT
>NA|TRBJ2-1|TRBV7-9|NA
CASSPVLENEQFF
TGTGCCAGCAGCCCAGTACTGGAGAATGAGCAGTTCTTC
>NA|TRBJ2-2|TRBV18|NA
CASSPGNTGELFF
TGTGCCAGCTCACCAGGGAACACCGGGGAGCTGTTTTTT
>NA|TRBJ2-2|TRBV5-1|TRBD2
CASTPSGINTGELFF
TGCGCCAGCACCCCTAGCGGGATTAACACCGGGGAGCTGTTTTTT
>NA|TRBJ2-3|TRBV6-1|NA
CASSGTAGDTQYF
TGTGCCAGCAGTGGAACAGCTGGAGATACGCAGTATTTT
>NA|TRBJ2-1|TRBV21-1|NA
CASSPIKSSYNEQFF
TGTGCCAGCAGCCCAATTAAGAGCTCCTACAATGAGCAGTTCTTC
>NA|TRBJ2-5|TRBV19|NA
CASSIPARGRETQYF
TGTGCCAGTAGTATACCCGCCAGGGGACGAGAGACCCAGTACTTC
>NA|TRBJ2-5|TRBV10-2|TRBD1
CASSVGTGGAETQYF
TGCGCCAGCAGTGTAGGGACAGGGGGCGCGGAGACCCAGTACTTC
>NA|TRBJ1-2|TRBV27|NA
CASSLSAGAYGYTF
TGTGCCAGCAGTTTATCGGCAGGCGCCTATGGCTACACCTTC
>once|TRBJ2-5|TRBV2|NA
CASIVVGRRVTGRETQYF
TGTGCCAGCATTGTGGTGGGGCGGCGGGTCACCGGCAGAGAGACCCAGTACTTC
>once|TRBJ2-3|TRBV2|TRBD1
CASDMGQGVSDTQYF
TGTGCCAGTGACATGGGACAGGGGGTTAGTGATACGCAGTATTTT
>NA|TRBJ2-7|TRBV7-9|NA
CASSPGQNYEQYF
TGTGCCAGCAGCCCCGGACAGAACTACGAGCAGTACTTC
>NA|TRBJ2-7|TRBV5-3|NA
CARSLPLAWEQYF
TGTGCCAGAAGCTTGCCCCTGGCTTGGGAGCAGTACTTC
>few|TRBJ1-1|TRBV28|NA
CASSFFREAFF
TGTGCCAGCAGTTTCTTCAGGGAAGCTTTCTTT
>NA|TRBJ2-7|TRBV27|NA
CASSLIGQGGNEQYF
TGTGCCAGCAGTTTAATTGGACAGGGAGGGAACGAGCAGTACTTC
>NA|TRBJ2-3|TRBV28|NA
CASSLRGSTDTQYF
TGTGCCAGCAGTTTAAGAGGAAGCACAGATACGCAGTATTTT
>NA|TRBJ1-3|TRBV13|NA
CASSLEGLLREPGSGNTIYF
TGTGCCAGCAGCTTAGAAGGCCTACTTCGAGAACCCGGGTCCGGAAACACCATATATTTT
>NA|TRBJ2-2|TRBV5-1|TRBD1
CASSGDSLNTGELFF
TGCGCCAGCAGCGGGGACAGTCTGAACACCGGGGAGCTGTTTTTT
>NA|TRBJ2-3|TRBV5-1|TRBD1
CASSWEDRAADTQYF
TGCGCCAGCAGCTGGGAGGACAGGGCGGCAGATACGCAGTATTTT
>once|TRBJ2-5|TRBV9|NA
CASSAGVQFGPQETQYF
TGTGCCAGCAGCGCTGGGGTGCAGTTCGGGCCCCAAGAGACCCAGTACTTC